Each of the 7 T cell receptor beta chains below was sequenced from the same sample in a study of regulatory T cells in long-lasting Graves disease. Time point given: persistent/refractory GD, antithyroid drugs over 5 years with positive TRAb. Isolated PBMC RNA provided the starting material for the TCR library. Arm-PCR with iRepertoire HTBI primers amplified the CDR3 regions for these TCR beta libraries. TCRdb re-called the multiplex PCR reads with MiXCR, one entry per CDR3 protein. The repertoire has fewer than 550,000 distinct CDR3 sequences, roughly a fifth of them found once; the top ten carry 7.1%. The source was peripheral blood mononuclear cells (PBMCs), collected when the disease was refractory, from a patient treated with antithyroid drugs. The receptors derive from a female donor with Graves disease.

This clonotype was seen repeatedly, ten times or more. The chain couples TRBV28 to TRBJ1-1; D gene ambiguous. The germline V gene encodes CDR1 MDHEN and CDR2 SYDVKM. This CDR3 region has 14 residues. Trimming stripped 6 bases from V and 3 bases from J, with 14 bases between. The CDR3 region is CASSPTFGDTEAFF. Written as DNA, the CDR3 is TGTGCCAGCAGCCCTACCTTCGGAGACACTGAAGCTTTCTTT.

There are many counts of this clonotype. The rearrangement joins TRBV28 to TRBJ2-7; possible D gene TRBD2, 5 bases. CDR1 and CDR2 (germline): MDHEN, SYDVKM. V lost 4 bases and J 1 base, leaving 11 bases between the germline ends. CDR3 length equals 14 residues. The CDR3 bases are TGTGCCAGCAGTTCACTAGAAGGGTCCTACGAGCAGTACTTC. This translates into CASSSLEGSYEQYF. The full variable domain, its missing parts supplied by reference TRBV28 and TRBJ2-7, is DVKVTQSSRYLVKRTGEKVFLECVQDMDHENMFWYRQDPGLGLRLIYFSYDVKMKEKGDIPEGYSVSREKKERFSLILESASTNQTSMYLCASSSLEGSYEQYFGPGTRLTVT.

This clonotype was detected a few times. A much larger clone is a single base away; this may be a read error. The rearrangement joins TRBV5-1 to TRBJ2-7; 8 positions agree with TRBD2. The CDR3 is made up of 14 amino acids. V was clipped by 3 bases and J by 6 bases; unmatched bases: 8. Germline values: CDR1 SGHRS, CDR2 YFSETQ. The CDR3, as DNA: TGCGCCAGCAGCTCGGGGGGGCCCTTTCGCGAGCAGTACTTC. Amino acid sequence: CASSSGGPFREQYF.

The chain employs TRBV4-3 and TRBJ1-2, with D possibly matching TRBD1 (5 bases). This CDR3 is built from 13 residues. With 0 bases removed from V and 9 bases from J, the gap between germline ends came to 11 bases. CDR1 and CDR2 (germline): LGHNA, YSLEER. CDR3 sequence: CASSQETGTSYTF. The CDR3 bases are TGCGCCAGCAGCCAAGAAACCGGGACCAGCTACACCTTC.

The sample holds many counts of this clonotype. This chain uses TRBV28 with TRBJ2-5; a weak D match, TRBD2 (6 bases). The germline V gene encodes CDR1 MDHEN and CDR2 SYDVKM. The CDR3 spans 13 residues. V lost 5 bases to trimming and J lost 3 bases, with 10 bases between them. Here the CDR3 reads CASSLTSKETQYF. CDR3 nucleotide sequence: TGTGCCAGCAGTCTGACTAGTAAAGAGACCCAGTACTTC.

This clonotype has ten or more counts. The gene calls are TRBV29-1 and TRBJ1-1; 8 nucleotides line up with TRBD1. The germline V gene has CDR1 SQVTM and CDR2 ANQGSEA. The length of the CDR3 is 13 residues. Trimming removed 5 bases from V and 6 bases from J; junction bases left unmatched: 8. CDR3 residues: CSVKGQAVPEAFF. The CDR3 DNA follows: TGCAGCGTTAAGGGACAGGCTGTTCCTGAAGCTTTCTTT.

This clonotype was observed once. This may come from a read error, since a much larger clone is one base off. CDR3 DNA: TGTGCCAGCAACTTGGGGGCAGGGGGGTTTGGCTACACCTTC. Protein: CASNLGAGGFGYTF. V is TRBV28 and J is TRBJ1-2, with 7 bases fitting TRBD1. The CDR3 totals 14 residues. V lost 7 bases and J lost 7; bases outside the gene matches: 12. The germline V gene has CDR1 MDHEN and CDR2 SYDVKM.